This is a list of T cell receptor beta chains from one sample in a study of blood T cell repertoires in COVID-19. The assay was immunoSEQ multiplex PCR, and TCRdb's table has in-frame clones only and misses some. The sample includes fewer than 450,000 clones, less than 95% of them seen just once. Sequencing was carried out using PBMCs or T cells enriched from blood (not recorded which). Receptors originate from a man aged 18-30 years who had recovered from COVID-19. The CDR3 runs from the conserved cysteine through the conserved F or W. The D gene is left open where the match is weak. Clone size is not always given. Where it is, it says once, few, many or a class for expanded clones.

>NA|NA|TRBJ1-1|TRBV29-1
CSVYEGTEAFF
TGCAGCGTTTACGAGGGCACTGAAGCTTTCTTT
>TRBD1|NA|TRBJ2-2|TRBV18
CASSPRGTGKNTGELFF
TGTGCCAGCTCACCGAGAGGGACAGGGAAAAACACCGGGGAGCTGTTTTTT
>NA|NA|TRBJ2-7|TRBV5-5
CASSLYVPSYEQYF
TGTGCCAGCAGCCTCTATGTCCCATCCTACGAGCAGTACTTC
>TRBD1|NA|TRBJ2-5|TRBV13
CASSRDRAARETQYF
TGTGCCAGCAGCCGGGACAGGGCGGCTCGGGAGACCCAGTACTTC
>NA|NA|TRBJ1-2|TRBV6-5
CASTRGDDFRGYTF
TGTGCCAGCACCAGGGGAGACGACTTCCGGGGCTACACCTTC
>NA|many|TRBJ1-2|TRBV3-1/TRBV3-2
CASSPSNYGYTF
TGTGCCAGCAGCCCTTCTAACTATGGCTACACCTTC
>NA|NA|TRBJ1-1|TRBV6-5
CASVRGWGYPEAFF
TGTGCCAGCGTAAGGGGGTGGGGCTATCCTGAAGCTTTCTTT
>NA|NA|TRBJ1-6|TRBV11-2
CASSSGTSRPLHF
TGTGCCAGCAGCTCAGGGACATCTCGTCCCCTCCACTTT
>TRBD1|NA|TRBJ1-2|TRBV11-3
CASSIQGAYGYTF
TGTGCCAGCAGTATCCAGGGGGCCTATGGCTACACCTTC
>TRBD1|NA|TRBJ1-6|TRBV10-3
CATTKQTGGGSPLHF
TGTGCCACAACCAAGCAGACAGGGGGGGGTTCACCCCTCCACTTT
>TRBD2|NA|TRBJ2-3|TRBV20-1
CSASIAGSGDTQYF
TGCAGTGCTAGTATAGCGGGTTCGGGCGATACGCAGTATTTT
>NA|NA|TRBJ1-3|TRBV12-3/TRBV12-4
CASSPGVGNTIYF
TGTGCCAGCAGCCCAGGGGTCGGAAACACCATATATTTT
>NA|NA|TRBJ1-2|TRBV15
CATSRDQTELGYGYTF
TGTGCCACCAGCAGAGATCAGACTGAGCTGGGCTATGGCTACACCTTC
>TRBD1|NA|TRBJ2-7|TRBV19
CASRGTGSSYEQYF
TGTGCCAGTAGGGGGACAGGGAGCTCCTACGAGCAGTACTTC
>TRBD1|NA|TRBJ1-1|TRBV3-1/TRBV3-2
CASSQAGQGTEAFF
TGTGCCAGCAGCCAAGCGGGACAGGGGACTGAAGCTTTCTTT
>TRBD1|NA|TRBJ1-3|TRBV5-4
CASSSTGANTIYF
TGTGCCAGCAGCAGCACAGGGGCAAACACCATATATTTT
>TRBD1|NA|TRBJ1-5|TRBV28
CASRYTGGNQPQHF
TGTGCCAGCAGGTACACAGGGGGGAATCAGCCCCAGCATTTT
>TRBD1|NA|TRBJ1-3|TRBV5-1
CASSLGGTGGSGNTIYF
TGCGCCAGCAGCTTGGGCGGGACAGGGGGTTCTGGAAACACCATATATTTT
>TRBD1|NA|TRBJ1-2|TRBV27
CASSYGDSYGYTF
TGTGCCAGCAGTTATGGGGACAGTTATGGCTACACCTTC
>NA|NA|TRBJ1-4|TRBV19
CASSIMGEVAYTEKLFF
TGTGCCAGTAGTATAATGGGAGAGGTGGCTTACACGGAAAAACTGTTTTTT
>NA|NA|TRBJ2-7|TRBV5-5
CASSLATYEQYF
TGTGCCAGCAGCTTGGCAACCTACGAGCAGTACTTC
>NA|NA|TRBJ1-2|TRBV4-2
CASSQGGGTYYGYTF
TGTGCCAGCAGCCAAGGGGGGGGGACATACTATGGCTACACCTTC
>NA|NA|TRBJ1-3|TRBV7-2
CASSLVPGARNTIYF
TGTGCCAGCAGCTTAGTCCCAGGGGCCAGAAACACCATATATTTT
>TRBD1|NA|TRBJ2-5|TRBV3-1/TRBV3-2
CASSQTTGGRETQYF
TGTGCCAGCAGCCAAACGACAGGGGGCAGAGAGACCCAGTACTTC
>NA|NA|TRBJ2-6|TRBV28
CASSYRTPSGANVLTF
TGTGCCAGCAGTTACCGAACACCCTCTGGGGCCAACGTCCTGACTTTC
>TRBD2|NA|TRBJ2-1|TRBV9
CASSAPTSGRFNEQFF
TGTGCCAGCAGCGCACCGACTAGCGGGAGGTTCAATGAGCAGTTCTTC
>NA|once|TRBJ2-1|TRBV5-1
CASSLEGRQAYNEQFF
TGCGCCAGCAGCTTGGAGGGGCGACAGGCCTACAATGAGCAGTTCTTC
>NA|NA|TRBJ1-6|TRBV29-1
CSVEGEGREVDSPLHF
TGCAGCGTGGAAGGAGAGGGGCGGGAGGTGGATTCACCCCTCCACTTT
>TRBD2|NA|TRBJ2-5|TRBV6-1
CASSEDIAGGPGGTQYF
TGTGCCAGCAGTGAAGATATAGCGGGAGGGCCAGGGGGGACCCAGTACTTC
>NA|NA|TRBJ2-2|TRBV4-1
CASSQGLPNTGELFF
TGCGCCAGCAGCCAAGGACTTCCGAACACCGGGGAGCTGTTTTTT
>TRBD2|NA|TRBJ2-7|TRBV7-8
CASSPRTSGKEHSYEQYF
TGTGCCAGCAGCCCACGGACTAGCGGCAAGGAGCACTCCTACGAGCAGTACTTC
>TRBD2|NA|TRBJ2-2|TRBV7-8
CASSLTSGGPPFTGELFF
TGTGCCAGCAGCTTGACTAGCGGGGGGCCGCCTTTCACCGGGGAGCTGTTTTTT
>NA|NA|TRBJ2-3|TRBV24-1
CATSDRVRGTDTQYF
TGTGCCACCAGTGACCGAGTCCGAGGCACAGATACGCAGTATTTT
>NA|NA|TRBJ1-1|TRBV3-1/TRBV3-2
CASMRGVNTEAFF
TGTGCCAGCATGCGAGGCGTGAACACTGAAGCTTTCTTT
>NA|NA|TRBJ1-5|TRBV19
CASSPGQNQPQHF
TGTGCCAGTAGCCCGGGACAAAATCAGCCCCAGCATTTT
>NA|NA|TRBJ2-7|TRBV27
CASSSETGAYEQYF
TGTGCCAGCAGTTCGGAGACAGGAGCCTACGAGCAGTACTTC
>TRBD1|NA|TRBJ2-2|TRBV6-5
CASSYWTGEDTGELFF
TGTGCCAGCAGTTACTGGACAGGGGAGGACACCGGGGAGCTGTTTTTT
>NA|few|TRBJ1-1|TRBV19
CASSKQGNTEAFF
TGTGCCAGTAGTAAGCAGGGAAACACTGAAGCTTTCTTT
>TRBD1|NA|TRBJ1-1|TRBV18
CASSPMEGAQAEAFF
TGTGCCAGCTCACCAATGGAGGGGGCGCAGGCTGAAGCTTTCTTT
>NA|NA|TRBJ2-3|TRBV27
CASSLGRRNTDTQYF
TGTGCCAGCAGTTTAGGGAGGCGGAACACAGATACGCAGTATTTT
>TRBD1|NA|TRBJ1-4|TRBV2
CASSGETGYEKLFF
TGTGCCAGCAGTGGAGAGACAGGGTACGAAAAACTGTTTTTT
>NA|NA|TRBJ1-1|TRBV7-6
CASSPLRENTEAFF
TGTGCCAGCAGCCCCCTGAGAGAGAACACTGAAGCTTTCTTT
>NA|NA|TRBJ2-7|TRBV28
CAVKPPGRVIYEQYF
TGTGCCGTTAAACCCCCGGGCAGGGTGATTTACGAGCAGTACTTC
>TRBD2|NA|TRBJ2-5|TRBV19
CASTHRRGEGETQYF
TGTGCCAGTACCCACCGGCGCGGGGAGGGAGAGACCCAGTACTTC
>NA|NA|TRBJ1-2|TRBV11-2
CASTSARVGYTF
TGTGCCAGCACCTCCGCGAGGGTTGGCTACACCTTC
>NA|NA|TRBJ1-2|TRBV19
CASSPRSNYGYTF
TGTGCCAGTAGTCCGAGATCTAACTATGGCTACACCTTC
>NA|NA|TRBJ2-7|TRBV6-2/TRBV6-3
CASSPLKHEQYF
TGTGCCAGCAGTCCCCTGAAGCACGAGCAGTACTTC
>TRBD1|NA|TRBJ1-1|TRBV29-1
CSLQGQGTEAFF
TGCAGCCTACAGGGACAGGGGACTGAAGCTTTCTTT
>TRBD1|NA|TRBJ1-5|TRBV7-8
CASSFPPSDRGDNQPQHF
TGTGCCAGCAGCTTCCCCCCGTCTGACAGGGGCGACAATCAGCCCCAGCATTTT
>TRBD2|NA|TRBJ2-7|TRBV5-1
CASSLGAGVNEQYF
TGCGCCAGCAGCTTAGGAGCGGGAGTAAACGAGCAGTACTTC
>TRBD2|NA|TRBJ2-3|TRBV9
CASSRGRFGSTDTQYF
TGTGCCAGCAGCCGCGGGAGGTTCGGCAGCACAGATACGCAGTATTTT
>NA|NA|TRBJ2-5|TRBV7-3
CASSLDREETQYF
TGTGCCAGCAGCTTGGACAGAGAAGAGACCCAGTACTTC
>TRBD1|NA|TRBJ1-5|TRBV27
CASSLDRGTNQPQHF
TGTGCCAGCAGCCTGGACAGGGGGACTAATCAGCCCCAGCATTTT
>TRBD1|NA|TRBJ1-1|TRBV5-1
CASSITGGWNTEAFF
TGCGCCAGCAGCATCACAGGGGGCTGGAACACTGAAGCTTTCTTT